What follows describes a single T cell receptor (beta chain). Some clones are missing from TCRdb's copy, which holds only in-frame ones; the method was immunoSEQ multiplex PCR. The profile covers around 120,000 clones, with over 80% appearing a single time and roughly 30% taken by the ten largest. These data come from a study of blood T cell repertoires in COVID-19. The overall study: Samples taken during acute and convalescent COVID-19 were collected in the United States, Italy and Spain.

CDR1 and CDR2 from the germline V gene are SGHRS and YFSETQ. The length of the CDR3 is 16 residues. V was pared by 2 bases and J by 3 bases, with 12 bases between. The sequenced sample consisted of peripheral blood. This receptor was identified in an older woman with acute or convalescent COVID-19. The chain carries TRBV5-1 and TRBJ1-6; the D is unclear. The CDR3 DNA follows: TGCGCCAGCAGCTTCACTCCCGGGAGCTATAATTCACCCCTCCACTTT. Translated, it gives CASSFTPGSYNSPLHF.